Following are 15 T cell receptor beta chains from one sample sequenced in a study of CD8 T cells in Susac syndrome. Random hexamers were used to reverse transcribe the RNA input (about 0.5 to 1 ug). From the immunoSEQ multiplex PCR reads, TCRdb called clonotypes with MiXCR, one entry per CDR3 protein. The sample carries around 300,000 distinct CDR3 sequences, around 89% recorded once. Sequencing was done on a sample of CD8+ T cells from PBMCs. Every receptor here comes from a human donor with multiple sclerosis.

This chain links TRBV10-3 with TRBJ2-2, with 7 bases aligning to TRBD1. Looked up from germline, CDR1 is ENHRY and CDR2 is SYGVKD. Losses at the gene ends were 3 bases for V and 1 base for J; bases not matched to a gene: 2. The CDR3 length is 15 residues. The CDR3 reads CAISDRTGNTGELFF. DNA for the CDR3: TGTGCCATCAGTGACCGGACAGGGAACACCGGGGAGCTGTTTTTT.

In its sample, this clonotype was seen once. The chain joins TRBV25-1 to TRBJ2-1; D is perhaps TRBD2 (6 bases). Per germline, CDR1 MGHDK and CDR2 SYGVNS. The CDR3 spans 19 residues. Deletions cut 3 bases from V and 4 bases from J, with 25 bases between. The DNA of the CDR3 is TGTGCCAGCAGTGAGCTCCCCCGGGACTGGGGCCGACCTTACAATGAGCAGTTCTTC. This sequence encodes CASSELPRDWGRPYNEQFF.

The gene calls are TRBV4-3 and TRBJ2-2; 13 nucleotides agree with TRBD2. This CDR3 region has 15 residues. Germline CDR1 LGHNA, CDR2 YSLEER. Trimming at V came to 6 bases and at J to 5 bases, leaving 3 bases not matched to a gene. DNA for the CDR3: TGCGCCAGCAGTCAGACTAGCGGGGGGACCGGGGAGCTGTTTTTT. Its translation: CASSQTSGGTGELFF.

CDR3 region: CASSLLGQGAPGANVLTF. Here the CDR3 DNA reads TGTGCCAGCAGCTTGTTGGGACAGGGGGCGCCTGGGGCCAACGTCCTGACTTTC. V usage is TRBV5-4 and J usage is TRBJ2-6, with 12 bases lining up with TRBD1. The V segment lost 1 base and the J segment 2 bases; nucleotides outside the gene matches: 4. Looked up from germline, CDR1 is SGHNT and CDR2 is YYREEE (reference sequence). There are 18 residues in the CDR3.

The chain employs TRBV12-3 or TRBV12-4 and TRBJ2-1; 9 positions match TRBD2. The CDR3 contains 14 residues. V gave up 3 bases and J gave up 7 bases; unmatched junction bases: 4. The CDR3 spells CASSFLREGNEQFF. For the CDR3, the DNA is TGTGCCAGCAGTTTTTTGCGGGAGGGTAATGAGCAGTTCTTC.

The chain links TRBV7-2 to TRBJ2-1; TRBD2 is a possible D gene (6 bases). This CDR3 is built from 15 residues. Germline CDR1 SGHTA, CDR2 FQGNSA. Trimming removed 3 bases from V and 5 bases from J, with 14 bases in between. The CDR3 bases are TGTGCCAGCAGCTTTGGGGAGGTAGTCCACAATGAGCAGTTCTTC. Translated: CASSFGEVVHNEQFF.

The chain recombines TRBV29-1 with TRBJ2-7; TRBD1 matches at 8 bases. Germline assignment: CDR1 SQVTM and CDR2 ANQGSEA. The CDR3 has 12 amino acids. Germline trimming cut 5 bases from V and 7 bases from J; bases unmatched to any gene: 7. The CDR3 DNA reads TGCAGCGTTCAGGACAGGGCCAGGGAGCAGTACTTC. It yields the protein CSVQDRAREQYF.

The genes are TRBV20-1 and TRBJ2-5, with D uncertain. V lost 0 bases, J lost 2 bases, and 13 bases lay in between. The CDR3 contains 15 residues. Germline CDR1 and CDR2: DFQATT and SNEGSKA (reference sequence). The CDR3 DNA is TGCAGTGCTAGAGATGTGGTAGCCCAACAAGAGACCCAGTACTTC. Its translation is CSARDVVAQQETQYF.

This clonotype showed up just once. The V call is TRBV18, the J call TRBJ2-1, with unresolved D. The CDR3 has 14 residues. Looked up from germline, CDR1 is KGHSH and CDR2 is LQKENI. Trimming stripped 2 bases from V and 6 bases from J, with 11 bases between. The CDR3 nucleotides are TGTGCCAGCTCACCATCTAACAGACCCAATGAGCAGTTCTTC. Translation gives CASSPSNRPNEQFF.

This clonotype appeared a few times. This chain uses TRBV12-3 or TRBV12-4 with TRBJ2-7, with 8 bases identical to TRBD1. Trimming removed 3 bases from V and 4 bases from J; junction bases left unmatched: 5. CDR3 size: 14 residues. CDR3 DNA sequence: TGTGCCAGCAGTTTGGAGCAGGGGGCGTACGAGCAGTACTTC. This encodes CASSLEQGAYEQYF.

The chain joins TRBV15 to TRBJ1-1; the D is unclear. This CDR3 is built from 15 residues. CDR1 and CDR2 (germline): LNHNV, YYDKDF (reference sequence). The V end lost 0 bases, the J end lost 1 base, and 9 bases lay between the germline ends. The CDR3 sequence: CATSREAVGNTEAFF. The CDR3 DNA reads TGTGCCACCAGCAGAGAGGCCGTGGGGAACACTGAAGCTTTCTTT.

This chain joins TRBV7-3 and TRBJ2-1, with D possibly TRBD2 on 5 matching bases. There are 15 residues in the CDR3. The germline V gene encodes CDR1 SGHTA and CDR2 FQGTGA. V gave up 5 bases and J gave up 0 bases, with 11 bases separating them. The CDR3, as DNA: TGTGCCAGCAGCCCGCCGGGATACTCCTACAATGAGCAGTTCTTC. Amino acids: CASSPPGYSYNEQFF. Full variable domain (rest looked up from reference TRBV7-3 and TRBJ2-1): GAGVSQTPSNKVTEKGKYVELRCDPISGHTALYWYRQSLGQGPEFLIYFQGTGAADDSGLPNDRFFAVRPEGSVSTLKIQRTERGDSAVYLCASSPPGYSYNEQFFGPGTRLTVL.

The chain recombines TRBV5-1 with TRBJ2-7, with no clear D. Germline V CDR1 and CDR2: SGHRS, YFSETQ. Trimming cost V 0 bases and J 3 bases, with 16 bases left between them. The CDR3 runs 16 residues. The CDR3 sequence: CASSLDPNRPVYEQYF. CDR3 DNA: TGCGCCAGCAGCTTGGATCCGAACCGGCCGGTCTACGAGCAGTACTTC.

The DNA of the CDR3 is TGTGCCAGCAGCCCGTTTGAAGTCCTGAACACTGAAGCTTTCTTT. This gives the protein CASSPFEVLNTEAFF. This rearrangement joins TRBV9 to TRBJ1-1; D gene unclear. Trimming cost V 4 bases and J 0 bases, with 13 bases left between them. Germline loops: CDR1 SGDLS, CDR2 YYNGEE. CDR3 size: 15 residues.

The gene calls are TRBV5-6 and TRBJ2-5, with D perhaps matching TRBD2 (6 bases). The CDR3 covers 14 residues. The ends were cut back, 5 bases at V and 1 base at J, with 12 bases in the middle. Germline-derived CDR1 and CDR2 are SGHDT and YYEEEE. Here the CDR3 reads CASSSGGTQETQYF. The DNA for the CDR3 is TGTGCCAGCAGTTCCGGCGGGACCCAAGAGACCCAGTACTTC.